The entry that follows covers one T cell receptor (beta chain) sequence. The data are from a study of blood T cell repertoires in COVID-19. The protocol was immunoSEQ multiplex PCR, while the TCRdb copy is restricted to in-frame clones and leaves out a portion. The sample includes about 49,000 clones, 70% to 90% of them seen just once. The CDR3 is 13 amino acids. Trimming pared 8 bases from V and 3 bases from J, leaving 14 bases between. This clonotype originated in an elderly man with acute or convalescent COVID-19. The sample consisted of peripheral blood. The chain has TRBV12-3 or TRBV12-4 and TRBJ2-7; D possibly corresponds to TRBD2 (5 bases). CDR3 bases: TGTGCCAGCGGCGGACTCCAAAACTACGAGCAGTACTTC. It codes for CASGGLQNYEQYF.